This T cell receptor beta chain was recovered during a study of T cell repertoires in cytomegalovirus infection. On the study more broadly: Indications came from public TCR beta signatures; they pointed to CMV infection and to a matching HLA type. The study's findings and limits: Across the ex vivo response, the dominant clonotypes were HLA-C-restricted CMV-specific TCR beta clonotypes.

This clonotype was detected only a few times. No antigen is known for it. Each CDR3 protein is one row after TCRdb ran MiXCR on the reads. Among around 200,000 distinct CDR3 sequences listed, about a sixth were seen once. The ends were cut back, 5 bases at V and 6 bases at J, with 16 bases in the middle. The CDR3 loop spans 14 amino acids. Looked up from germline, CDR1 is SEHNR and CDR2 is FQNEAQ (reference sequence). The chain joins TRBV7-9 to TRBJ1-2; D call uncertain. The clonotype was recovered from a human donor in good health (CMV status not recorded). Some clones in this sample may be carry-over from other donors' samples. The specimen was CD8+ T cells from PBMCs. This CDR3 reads CASSHLLVGNGYTF. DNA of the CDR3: TGTGCCAGCAGCCATTTATTGGTCGGGAATGGCTACACCTTC.